This T cell receptor (beta chain) was captured in a study of shared clonotypes between healthy human individuals. Germline CDR1 reads LNHDA; CDR2 reads SQIVND (reference sequence). The V and J ends lost 5 bases and 2 bases, in that order; junction bases with no gene match: 4. The CDR3 is made up of 14 amino acids. Details on this clone: The antigen is undetermined. The same CDR3 can be traced to other DNA sequences in this sample.

Some clones are missing from TCRdb's copy, which holds only in-frame ones; the method was immunoSEQ multiplex PCR. The table includes some 2 million clones, 85% to 95% detected once. Broader study findings: Naive CD4 clonotype sharing across several donors was around 5.5%.

Sequencing used naive CD4+ T cells sorted from blood. Subset in this sample: CD45RA+ positively selected. The sequence derives from a man aged 18-30 years in good health. The rearrangement links TRBV19 to TRBJ1-2; 8 bases fit TRBD1. The CDR3 loop reads CASSAGQANYGYTF. The CDR3 region has the DNA TGTGCCAGTAGTGCGGGACAGGCAAACTATGGCTACACCTTC.